This T cell receptor (beta chain) was documented in a study of glioma-infiltrating T cells after dendritic cell vaccination. Described time point: after dendritic cell vaccination, including at tumor progression/relapse. PBMC sampling occurred before vaccination, two weeks after the third dose, and at progression. Sequencing was performed with immunoSEQ multiplex PCR; in TCRdb, only in-frame clones are kept and a portion is missing. This sample has roughly 85,000 clones; around 85% occur once, and the top ten carry roughly 8.4%. The ends were cut back, 7 bases at V and 3 bases at J, with 22 bases in the middle. There are 17 residues in the CDR3. The V gene's germline CDR1 is LNHDA and CDR2 SQIVND (reference sequence).

V is TRBV19 and J is TRBJ1-5; TRBD1 might be the D (6 bases). The sequencing used blood, collected after dendritic cell vaccination. This TCR came from a human donor with glioblastoma. CDR3 bases: TGTGCCAGTACCCCCGAAGGGAGAACAGGGCTCAATCAGCCCCAGCATTTT. Protein sequence: CASTPEGRTGLNQPQHF.